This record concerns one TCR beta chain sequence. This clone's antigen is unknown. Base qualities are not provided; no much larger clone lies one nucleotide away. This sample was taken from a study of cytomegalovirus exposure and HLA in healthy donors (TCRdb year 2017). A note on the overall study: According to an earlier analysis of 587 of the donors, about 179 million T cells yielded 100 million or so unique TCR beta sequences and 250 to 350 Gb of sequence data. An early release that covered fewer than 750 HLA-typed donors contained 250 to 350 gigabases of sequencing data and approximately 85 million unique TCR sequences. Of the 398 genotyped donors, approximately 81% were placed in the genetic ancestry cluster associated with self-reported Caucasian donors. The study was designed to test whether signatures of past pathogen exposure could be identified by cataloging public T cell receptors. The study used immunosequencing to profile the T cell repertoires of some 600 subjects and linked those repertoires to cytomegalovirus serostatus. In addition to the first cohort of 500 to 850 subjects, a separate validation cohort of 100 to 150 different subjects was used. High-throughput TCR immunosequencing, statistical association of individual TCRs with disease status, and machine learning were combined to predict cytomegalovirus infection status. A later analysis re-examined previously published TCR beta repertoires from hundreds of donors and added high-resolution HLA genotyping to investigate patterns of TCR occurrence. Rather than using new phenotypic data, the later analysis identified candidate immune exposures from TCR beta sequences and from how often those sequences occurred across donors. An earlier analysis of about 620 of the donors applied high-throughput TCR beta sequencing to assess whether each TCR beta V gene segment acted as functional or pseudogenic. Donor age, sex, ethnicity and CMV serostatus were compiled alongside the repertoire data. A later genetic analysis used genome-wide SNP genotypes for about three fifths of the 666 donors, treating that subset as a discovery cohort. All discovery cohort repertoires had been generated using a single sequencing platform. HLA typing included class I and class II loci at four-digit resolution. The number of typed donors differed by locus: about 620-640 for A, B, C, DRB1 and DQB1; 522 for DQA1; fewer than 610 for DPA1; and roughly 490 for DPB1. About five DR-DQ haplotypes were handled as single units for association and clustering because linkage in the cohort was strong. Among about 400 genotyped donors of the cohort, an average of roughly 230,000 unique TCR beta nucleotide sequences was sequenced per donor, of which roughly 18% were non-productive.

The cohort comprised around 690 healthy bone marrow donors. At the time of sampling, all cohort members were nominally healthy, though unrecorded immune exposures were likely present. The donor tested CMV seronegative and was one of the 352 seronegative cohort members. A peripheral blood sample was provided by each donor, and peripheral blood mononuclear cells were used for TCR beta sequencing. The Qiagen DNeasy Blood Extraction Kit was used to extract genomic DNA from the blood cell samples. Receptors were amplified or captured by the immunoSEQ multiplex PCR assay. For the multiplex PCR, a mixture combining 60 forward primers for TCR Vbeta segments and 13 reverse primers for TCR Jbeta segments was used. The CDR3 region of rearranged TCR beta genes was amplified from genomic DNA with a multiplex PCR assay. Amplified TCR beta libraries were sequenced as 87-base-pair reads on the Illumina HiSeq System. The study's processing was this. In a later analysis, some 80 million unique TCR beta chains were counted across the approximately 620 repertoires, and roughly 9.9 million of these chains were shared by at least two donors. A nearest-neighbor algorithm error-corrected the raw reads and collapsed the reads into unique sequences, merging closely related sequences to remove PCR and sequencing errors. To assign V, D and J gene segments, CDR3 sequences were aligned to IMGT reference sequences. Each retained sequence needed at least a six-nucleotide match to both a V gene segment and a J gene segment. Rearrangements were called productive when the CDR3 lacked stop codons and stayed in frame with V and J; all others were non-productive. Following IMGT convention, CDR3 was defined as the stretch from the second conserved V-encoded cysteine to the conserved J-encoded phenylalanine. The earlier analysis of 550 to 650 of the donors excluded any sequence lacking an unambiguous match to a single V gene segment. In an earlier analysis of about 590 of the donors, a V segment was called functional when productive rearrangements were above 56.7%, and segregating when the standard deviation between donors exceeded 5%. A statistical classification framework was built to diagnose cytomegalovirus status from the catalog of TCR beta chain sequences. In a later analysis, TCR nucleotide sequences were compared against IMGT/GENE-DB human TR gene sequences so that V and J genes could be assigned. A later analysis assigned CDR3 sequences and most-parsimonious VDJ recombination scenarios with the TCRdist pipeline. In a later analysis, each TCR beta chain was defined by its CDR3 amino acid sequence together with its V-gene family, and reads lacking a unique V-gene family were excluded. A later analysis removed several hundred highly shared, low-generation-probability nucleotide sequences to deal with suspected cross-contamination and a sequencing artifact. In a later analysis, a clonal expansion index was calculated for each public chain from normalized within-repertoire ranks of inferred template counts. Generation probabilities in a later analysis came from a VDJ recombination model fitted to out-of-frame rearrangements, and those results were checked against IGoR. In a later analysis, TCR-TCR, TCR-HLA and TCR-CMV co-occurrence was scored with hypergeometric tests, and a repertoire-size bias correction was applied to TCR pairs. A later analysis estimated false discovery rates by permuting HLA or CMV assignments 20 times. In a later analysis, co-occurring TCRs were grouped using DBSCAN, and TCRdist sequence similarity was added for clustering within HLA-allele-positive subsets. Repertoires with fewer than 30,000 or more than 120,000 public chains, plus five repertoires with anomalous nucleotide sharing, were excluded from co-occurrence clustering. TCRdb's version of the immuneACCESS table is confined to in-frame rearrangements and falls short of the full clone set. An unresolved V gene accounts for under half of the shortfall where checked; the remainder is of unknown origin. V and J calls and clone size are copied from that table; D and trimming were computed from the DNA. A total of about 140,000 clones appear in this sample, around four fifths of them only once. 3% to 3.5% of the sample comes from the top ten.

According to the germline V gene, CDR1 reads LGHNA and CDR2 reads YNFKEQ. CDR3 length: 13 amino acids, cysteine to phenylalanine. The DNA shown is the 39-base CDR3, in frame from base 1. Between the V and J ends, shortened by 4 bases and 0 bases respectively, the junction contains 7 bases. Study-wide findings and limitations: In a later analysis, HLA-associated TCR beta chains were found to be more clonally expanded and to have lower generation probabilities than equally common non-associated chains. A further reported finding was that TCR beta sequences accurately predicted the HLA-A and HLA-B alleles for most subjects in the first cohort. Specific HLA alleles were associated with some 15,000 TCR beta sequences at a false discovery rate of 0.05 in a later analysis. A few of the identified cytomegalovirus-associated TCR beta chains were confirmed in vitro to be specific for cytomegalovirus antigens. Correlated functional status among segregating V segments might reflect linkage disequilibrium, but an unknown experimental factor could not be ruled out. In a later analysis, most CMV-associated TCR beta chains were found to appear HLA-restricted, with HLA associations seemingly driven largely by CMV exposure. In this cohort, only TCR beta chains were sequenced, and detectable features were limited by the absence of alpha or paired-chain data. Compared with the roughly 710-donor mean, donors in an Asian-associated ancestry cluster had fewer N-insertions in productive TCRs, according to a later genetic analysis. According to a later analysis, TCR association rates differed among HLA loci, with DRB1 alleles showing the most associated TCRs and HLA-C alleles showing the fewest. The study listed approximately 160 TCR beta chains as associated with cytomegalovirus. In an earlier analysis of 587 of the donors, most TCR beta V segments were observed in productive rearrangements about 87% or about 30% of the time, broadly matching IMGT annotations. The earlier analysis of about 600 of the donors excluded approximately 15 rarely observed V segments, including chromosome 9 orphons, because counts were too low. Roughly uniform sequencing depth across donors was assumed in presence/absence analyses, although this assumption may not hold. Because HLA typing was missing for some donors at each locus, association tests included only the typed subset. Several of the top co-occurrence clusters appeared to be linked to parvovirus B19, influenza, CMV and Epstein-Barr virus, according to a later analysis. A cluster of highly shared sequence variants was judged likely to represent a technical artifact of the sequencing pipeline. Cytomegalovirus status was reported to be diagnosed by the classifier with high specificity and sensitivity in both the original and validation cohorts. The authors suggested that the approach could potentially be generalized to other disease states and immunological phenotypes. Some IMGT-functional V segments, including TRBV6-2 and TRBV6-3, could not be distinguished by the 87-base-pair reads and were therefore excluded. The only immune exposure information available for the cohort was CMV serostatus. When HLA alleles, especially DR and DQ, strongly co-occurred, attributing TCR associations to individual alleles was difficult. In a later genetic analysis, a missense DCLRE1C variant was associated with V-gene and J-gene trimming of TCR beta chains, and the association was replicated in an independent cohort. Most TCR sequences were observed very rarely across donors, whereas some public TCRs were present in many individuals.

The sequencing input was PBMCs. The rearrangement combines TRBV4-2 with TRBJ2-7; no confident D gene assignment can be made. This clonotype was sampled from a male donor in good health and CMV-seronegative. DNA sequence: TGTGCCAGCAGCCCTACCCTCTCCTACGAGCAGTACTTC. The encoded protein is CASSPTLSYEQYF.